The subject of this entry is one TCR beta chain. Per the authors' pipeline: Reference gene primer amplification gave estimated nucleated cell counts. Measured with immunoSEQ multiplex PCR; TCRdb has only the in-frame clones, and not every one. For V, J and clone size, that table is used; D and trimming come from the DNA. The repertoire holds some 390,000 clones, with roughly 86% as singletons. The record originates from a study of blood T cell repertoires in COVID-19. The CDR3 is made up of 13 amino acids. Trimming stripped 7 bases from V and 2 bases from J, with 12 bases between. Germline V lookup: CDR1 SGHRS, CDR2 YFSETQ.

V usage is TRBV5-1 and J usage is TRBJ1-2; tentative D call: TRBD1 (6 bases). The clonotype comes from a woman in her sixties or seventies with COVID-19, enrolled during active disease. What was sequenced was peripheral blood. The CDR3 sequence: CASYETGNYGYTF. As DNA, the CDR3 is TGCGCCAGCTACGAGACAGGAAACTATGGCTACACCTTC.